Listed here are 5 T cell receptor beta chains from one sample, sequenced in a study of human T cells and chemical hapten exposure. Time point indicated: pre-sensitization, week 0. Treatment given: therapeutic diphenylcyclopropenone sensitization with weekly scalp DPC. A single record per CDR3 protein comes from TCRdb applying MiXCR to the RACE reads. The table records about 120,000 distinct CDR3 sequences, about 13% of them present only once. This specimen was whole blood, taken in connection with sensitization to the hapten diphenylcyclopropenone (DPC). These receptor sequences come from a young woman with alopecia areata. Some clones in this sample may be carry-over from other donors' samples.

J is TRBJ1-1 and V is TRBV11-2; D is unclear. CDR3 length: 14 residues. V lost 5 bases to trimming and J lost 4 bases, with 14 bases between them. Germline CDR1 is SGHAT and CDR2 is FQNNGV. The CDR3 DNA sequence: TGTGCCAGCAGCCCTGGGCCCTGGGGCACTGAAGCTTTCTTT. Translating gives CASSPGPWGTEAFF. The variable domain in full, with the rest retrieved from reference TRBV11-2 and TRBJ1-1, is EAGVAQSPRYKIIEKRQSVAFWCNPISGHATLYWYQQILGQGPKLLIQFQNNGVVDDSQLPKDRFSAERLKGVDSTLKIQPAKLEDSAVYLCASSPGPWGTEAFFGQGTRLTVV.

This clonotype occurred many times. The rearrangement joins TRBV20-1 to TRBJ2-6; D is unresolved. The CDR3 extends over 15 amino acids. Germline CDR1 reads DFQATT; CDR2 reads SNEGSKA (reference sequence). Between the trimmed V and J ends, which lost 0 bases and 2 bases, there was a span of 8 bases. DNA of the CDR3: TGCAGTGCTAGAGATCCTGGACCTGGGGCCAACGTCCTGACTTTC. Its protein product is CSARDPGPGANVLTF.

The rearrangement joins TRBV20-1 to TRBJ2-3; 9 nucleotides align to TRBD1. CDR3 size: 15 residues. Per germline, CDR1 DFQATT and CDR2 SNEGSKA (reference sequence). Trimming at V came to 1 base and at J to 5 bases, leaving 7 bases not matched to a gene. CDR3 in amino acids: CSARADRGEGDTQYF. The CDR3 DNA reads TGCAGTGCTAGAGCGGACAGGGGTGAAGGAGATACGCAGTATTTT.

This chain links TRBV29-1 with TRBJ2-5; 11 bases agree with TRBD2. The CDR3 length is 16 residues. V lost 6 bases, J lost 3 bases, and 12 bases stayed unmatched. Germline V gives CDR1 SQVTM, CDR2 ANQGSEA. CDR3 residues: CSVDFLAGGRKETQYF. Written as DNA, the CDR3 is TGCAGCGTAGATTTTCTAGCGGGGGGTCGTAAAGAGACCCAGTACTTC.

The chain links TRBV29-1 to TRBJ2-5, with D tentatively TRBD1 (5 bases). CDR3 length equals 12 residues. Trimming stripped 6 bases from V and 2 bases from J, with 10 bases between. CDR1 and CDR2 from the germline V gene are SQVTM and ANQGSEA. The CDR3 sequence: CSVDRIQETQYF. The CDR3 DNA reads TGCAGCGTCGACAGAATACAAGAGACCCAGTACTTC. The full variable domain, with the rest looked up from reference TRBV29-1 and TRBJ2-5, is SAVISQKPSRDICQRGTSLTIQCQVDSQVTMMFWYRQQPGQSLTLIATANQGSEATYESGFVIDKFPISRPNLTFSTLTVSNMSPEDSSIYLCSVDRIQETQYFGPGTRLLVL.